Listed below are T cell receptor beta chains from one sample, sequenced in a study of cytomegalovirus exposure and HLA in healthy donors. Sequencing used immunoSEQ multiplex PCR; TCRdb keeps in-frame clones, though not all of them. The repertoire holds 65,000 to 80,000 clones, with 85% to 95% as singletons. The specimen sequenced was PBMCs. Receptors originate from a woman under 30 in good health and CMV-seropositive. The CDR3 runs from the conserved cysteine through the conserved F or W. Each record gives: CDR3 length, V gene, clone size, J gene, D gene, CDR3 protein, CDR3 DNA. A D gene is named only where the DNA matches it firmly. Clone size is given for some rows only: seen once, a few or many times, or a class if the clone is expanded.

>15|TRBV18|-|TRBJ1-5|TRBD1
CASSPGTGYNQPQHF
TGTGCCAGCTCACCCGGGACAGGCTACAATCAGCCCCAGCATTTT
>15|TRBV11-3|-|TRBJ1-1|TRBD1
CASSLAGTGKTEAFF
TGTGCCAGCAGCTTAGCCGGGACAGGGAAGACTGAAGCTTTCTTT
>14|TRBV14|-|TRBJ1-1|-
CASSQVSGNTEAFF
TGTGCCAGCAGCCAAGTATCAGGGAACACTGAAGCTTTCTTT
>20|TRBV21-1|-|TRBJ2-7|-
CASSNRMGEVTSGIYIEQYF
TGTGCCAGCAGTAATCGAATGGGGGAAGTGACTAGCGGGATTTACATCGAGCAGTACTTC
>16|TRBV13|-|TRBJ1-4|TRBD1
CASSIRTGGTNEKLFF
TGTGCCAGCAGCATACGGACAGGGGGAACTAATGAAAAACTGTTTTTT
>15|TRBV30|-|TRBJ1-6|-
CAWSVGSGVNSPLHF
TGTGCCTGGAGTGTTGGGTCAGGGGTGAATTCACCCCTCCACTTT
>17|TRBV9|-|TRBJ2-2|-
CASSLITQGLGTGELFF
TGTGCCAGCAGCCTCATTACCCAGGGCCTGGGCACCGGGGAGCTGTTTTTT
>12|TRBV30|-|TRBJ1-2|-
CAWSGTSYGYTF
TGTGCCTGGAGTGGGACTTCCTATGGCTACACCTTC
>13|TRBV10-3|once|TRBJ2-3|-
CAISATNTDTQYF
TGTGCCATCAGTGCCACTAACACAGATACGCAGTATTTT
>14|TRBV4-1|-|TRBJ1-2|-
CASSQVSGLEGYTF
TGCGCCAGCAGCCAAGTCTCGGGACTGGAGGGCTACACCTTC
>11|TRBV29-1|-|TRBJ1-4|-
CSALLNEKLFF
TGCAGCGCTCTCCTTAATGAAAAACTGTTTTTT
>15|TRBV5-1|-|TRBJ1-4|-
CASSSNGATNEKLFF
TGCGCCAGCAGCTCTAACGGTGCAACTAATGAAAAACTGTTTTTT
>17|TRBV7-8|-|TRBJ2-7|TRBD2
CASSSMGLAGGSYEQYF
TGTGCCAGCAGCTCTATGGGACTAGCGGGAGGTTCCTACGAGCAGTACTTC
>16|TRBV5-6|-|TRBJ1-3|-
CASSRLVRGSGNTIYF
TGTGCCAGCAGCCGTCTGGTGAGAGGCTCTGGAAACACCATATATTTT
>14|TRBV7-3|once|TRBJ1-1|-
CASSPRRGDTEAFF
TGTGCCAGCAGTCCCCGGCGAGGCGACACTGAAGCTTTCTTT
>15|TRBV15|-|TRBJ2-2|-
CATRTRAAVTGELFF
TGTGCCACCCGGACCAGGGCAGCTGTCACCGGGGAGCTGTTTTTT
>21|TRBV28|-|TRBJ1-5|TRBD1
CASSFSIGTGMERYSNQPQHF
TGTGCCAGCAGTTTCTCCATCGGGACAGGGATGGAGAGGTATAGCAATCAGCCCCAGCATTTT
>16|TRBV5-1|-|TRBJ2-7|TRBD1
CASSPEPGRGFGEQYF
TGCGCCAGCAGCCCGGAGCCGGGCAGGGGGTTTGGCGAGCAGTACTTC
>11|TRBV2|-|TRBJ2-1|TRBD2
CATRGLAGEFF
TGTGCCACCCGGGGACTAGCGGGAGAATTCTTC
>12|TRBV29-1|-|TRBJ1-2|-
CSVDLGGDGYTF
TGCAGCGTTGATCTAGGGGGGGATGGCTACACCTTC
>14|TRBV4-2|-|TRBJ1-4|-
CASSQGGTNEKLFF
TGTGCCAGCAGCCAGGGAGGGACTAATGAAAAACTGTTTTTT
>13|TRBV7-3|-|TRBJ2-1|TRBD2
CASSRSTSGFWFF
TGTGCCAGCAGCCGAAGCACTAGCGGCTTTTGGTTCTTC